The T cell receptor beta chain described here comes from a study of CD8+ T cells in alopecia areata. At the level of the study: Each of the treated patients was given oral tofacitinib, 5 to 10 mg twice daily, for moderate-to-severe alopecia areata.

This clone showed up just a few times. As for treatment: oral pan-JAK inhibitor, 5-10 mg twice daily. Trimming pared 6 bases from V and 7 bases from J, leaving 13 bases between. Germline V gene sequence: CDR1 SQVTM, CDR2 ANQGSEA. This CDR3 region has 11 residues. Extraction of RNA preceded its reverse transcription into cDNA, which served as the sequencing template. The repertoire was sequenced with immunoSEQ multiplex PCR; TCRdb's copy has only in-frame clones and lacks some. The sample lists under 350,000 clones; 55% to 70% were seen once. The chain links TRBV29-1 to TRBJ2-7; the D is unclear. The specimen was CD4+ T cells sorted from blood, collected at week 24, from a patient treated with tofacitinib. This clonotype was obtained from a human donor with alopecia areata. CDR3 sequence (DNA): TGCAGCGTAGACTCGGGCGGTGAGCAGTACTTC. Translated: CSVDSGGEQYF.